The 19 T cell receptor beta chains given below trace back to one sample, sequenced in a study of CD8 T cells in ankylosing spondylitis (dated by TCRdb to 2016 to 2017). The library was obtained by 5' RACE. Sequencing was carried out with an Illumina HiSeq 2500. TCRdb reanalyzed the raw reads on its own, using fastp at Q25 for trimming and MiXCR for clone calling, and kept in-frame beta chains. Every CDR3 protein is listed once, alongside the most common genes and DNA of its rows. The sample records roughly 180,000 distinct CDR3 sequences, about 9.9% of which are singletons. The ten largest make up just under 30% of the sample. What was sequenced was blood, either unsorted or a sorted T cell fraction (not recorded which). The receptors here all came from a male donor with ankylosing spondylitis or in good health (not recorded which).

This clonotype was picked up many times. The chain is built from TRBV5-5 and TRBJ2-7; D assignment may be TRBD1 or TRBD2 (5 bases each). The V end was cut by 4 bases, the J end by 3 bases, with 14 bases between. Germline-derived CDR1 and CDR2 are SGHKS and YYEKEE (reference sequence). This CDR3 spans 14 amino acids. CDR3 nucleotide sequence: TGTGCCAGCAGCCGGGACCGACCCCTCTACGAGCAGTACTTC. Its translation is CASSRDRPLYEQYF.

In this sample, this clonotype turned up many times. This chain uses TRBV27 with TRBJ1-2, with TRBD1 matching 7 bases. Germline V lookup: CDR1 MNHEY, CDR2 SMNVEV (reference sequence). V lost 6 bases to trimming and J lost 9 bases; unmatched junction nucleotides: 10. This CDR3 is built from 13 residues. The DNA for the CDR3 is TGTGCCAGCAGCCCTAGACAGGGAATGAGCTACACCTTC. Residues: CASSPRQGMSYTF.

The chain carries TRBV12-3 or TRBV12-4 and TRBJ2-2; D possibly corresponds to TRBD2 (7 bases). V was pared by 2 bases and J by 5 bases, with 15 bases between. This CDR3 spans 16 amino acids. This CDR3 is CASSLTGGAGTGELFF. The CDR3 coding sequence is TGTGCCAGCAGTTTAACGGGGGGCGCAGGTACCGGGGAGCTGTTTTTT.

J is TRBJ1-6 and V is TRBV20-1, with TRBD1 matching 7 bases. CDR3 length: 16 residues. Trimming at V came to 2 bases and at J to 8 bases, leaving 12 bases not matched to a gene. CDR1 DFQATT and CDR2 SNEGSKA come from the germline V gene (reference sequence). The CDR3 protein is CSARPQRQGWDSPLHF. In nucleotides, the CDR3 is TGCAGTGCTAGACCACAGAGACAGGGCTGGGATTCACCCCTCCACTTT.

There are many counts of this clonotype. The chain has TRBV12-3 or TRBV12-4 and TRBJ2-1; 9 bases match TRBD2. The CDR3 is 17 residues long. V was pared by 7 bases and J by 1 base, with 11 bases of the junction left unmatched. CDR3 protein: CASTLIAGDFSYNEQFF. Here the CDR3 DNA reads TGTGCCAGCACCTTGATAGCGGGAGATTTTTCCTACAATGAGCAGTTCTTC.

This clonotype was seen ten or more times. The gene calls are TRBV7-2 and TRBJ2-3; TRBD2 agrees at 8 bases. The CDR3 is made up of 13 amino acids. The V and J ends lost 5 bases and 4 bases, in that order; junction bases with no gene match: 2. Germline assignment: CDR1 SGHTA and CDR2 FQGNSA. Here the CDR3 DNA reads TGTGCCAGCAGCAGTAGCGGGGCAGATACGCAGTATTTT. This sequence encodes CASSSSGADTQYF.

This clonotype was seen repeatedly, ten times or more. The rearrangement links TRBV12-3 or TRBV12-4 to TRBJ1-5, with unresolved D. This CDR3 is 15 amino acids long. V dropped 6 bases and J dropped 5 bases, with 17 bases sitting between them. The CDR3 bases are TGTGCCAGCAGCTCTCTTTTGTTTTTGGATCAGCCCCAGCATTTT. Protein sequence: CASSSLLFLDQPQHF.

Ten or more counts support this clonotype. The genes are TRBV6-2 or TRBV6-3 and TRBJ1-5; 8 nucleotides align to TRBD1. The CDR3 is 15 amino acids. Germline loops: CDR1 MNHEY, CDR2 SVGEGT. V shed 6 bases, J shed 2 bases, and the junction held 6 bases outside the gene matches. CDR3 DNA sequence: TGTGCCAGCAGACGGACAGGGAACCGCAATCAGCCCCAGCATTTT. Translation: CASRRTGNRNQPQHF.

This clonotype was recorded many times. This rearrangement joins TRBV25-1 to TRBJ2-2; TRBD1 aligns across 7 bases. With 4 bases clipped from V and 13 bases from J, the junction kept 3 bases outside the gene matches. Germline V lookup: CDR1 MGHDK, CDR2 SYGVNS. CDR3 length: 11 residues. DNA of the CDR3: TGTGCCAGCAGTGTCCGGGACAGGCTGTTTTTT. Its translation is CASSVRDRLFF.

This clonotype was detected ten times or more. The rearrangement links TRBV12-3 or TRBV12-4 to TRBJ2-1; the D is unclear. This CDR3 contains 12 residues. The V and J ends lost 6 bases and 7 bases respectively, with 10 bases between them. CDR3: CASSQLGNEQFF. For the CDR3, the DNA is TGTGCCAGCAGCCAACTGGGGAATGAGCAGTTCTTC.

This clonotype was seen at least ten times. The chain couples TRBV14 to TRBJ2-3; 12 bases align to TRBD2. This CDR3 has 17 residues. Germline V gene lookup returns CDR1 SGHDN and CDR2 FVKESK. V dropped 4 bases and J dropped 6; count of bases not matched to a gene: 11. Written as DNA, the CDR3 is TGTGCCAGCAGCCTTCGCCGGACTAGCGGGATGGAGGATACGCAGTATTTT. Translating gives CASSLRRTSGMEDTQYF.

There are many counts of this clonotype. The chain combines TRBV5-1 with TRBJ2-3; tentatively, D is TRBD2 (7 bases). V dropped 3 bases and J dropped 3 bases, with 20 bases sitting between them. CDR3 size: 17 residues. CDR1 and CDR2 (germline): SGHRS, YFSETQ. In DNA form, the CDR3 reads TGCGCCAGCAGCTCCGCCTGGGGGGGGCTTTCGACAGATACGCAGTATTTT. Translating gives CASSSAWGGLSTDTQYF.

This clonotype showed up many times. The chain employs TRBV2 and TRBJ1-5; D is possibly TRBD1 (6 bases). The CDR3 totals 15 residues. Trimming shortened V by 9 bases and J by 0 bases, and 15 bases separated the two germline ends. Germline V lookup: CDR1 SNHLY, CDR2 FYNNEI. The CDR3 DNA is TGTGCCAGTGACGCAGGGGCCTCTAGCAATCAGCCCCAGCATTTT. It encodes CASDAGASSNQPQHF.

The chain uses TRBV29-1 and TRBJ2-1, with 10 positions matching TRBD2. Per the germline V gene, CDR1 is SQVTM and CDR2 is ANQGSEA. There are 15 residues in the CDR3. Germline trimming cut 7 bases from V and 5 bases from J; bases unmatched to any gene: 11. The CDR3 region is CSAQGGLAVDNEQFF. Written as DNA, the CDR3 is TGCAGCGCTCAAGGAGGACTAGCGGTCGACAATGAGCAGTTCTTC.

Many counts were recorded for this clonotype. The rearrangement links TRBV6-2 or TRBV6-3 to TRBJ2-1; D ambiguous. The germline V gene has CDR1 MNHEY and CDR2 SVGEGT. V lost 6 bases to trimming and J lost 0 bases, with 18 bases between them. The CDR3 consists of 17 residues. The CDR3 nucleotides are TGTGCCAGCAGCCCACCCCTCTGGAAGAACTCCTACAATGAGCAGTTCTTC. Its protein product is CASSPPLWKNSYNEQFF.

In its sample, this clonotype was seen many times. This sequence joins TRBV12-3 or TRBV12-4 and TRBJ2-2; TRBD2 matches at 10 bases. The ends lost 7 bases at V and 4 bases at J; junction bases unmatched: 6. CDR3 length: 15 residues. CDR3 residues: CASNRAGGATGELFF. The CDR3, as DNA: TGTGCCAGCAATAGAGCGGGAGGGGCCACCGGGGAGCTGTTTTTT.

This clonotype was seen at least ten times. The junction differs from germline at one of its ends, possibly a read error. The chain combines TRBV5-1 with TRBJ2-7, with unresolved D. The germline V gene encodes CDR1 SGHRS and CDR2 YFSETQ. The CDR3 is 15 amino acids. The CDR3 coding sequence is TGCGTCAGCAGCTTGTTACCCGATCCAACCTACGAGCAGTACTTC. This translates into CVSSLLPDPTYEQYF. Filled out from reference TRBV5-1 and TRBJ2-7, the complete variable domain reads KAGVTQTPRYLIKTRGQQVTLSCSPISGHRSVSWYQQTPGQGLQFLFEYFSETQRNKGNFPGRFSGRQFSNSRSEMNVSTLELGDSALYLCVSSLLPDPTYEQYFGPGTRLTVT.

Ten or more counts support this clonotype. The J gene is TRBJ2-7, the V gene TRBV6-2 or TRBV6-3; 10 positions agree with TRBD1. V lost 6 bases, J lost 6 bases, and 14 bases stayed unmatched. Germline V gene data show CDR1 as MNHEY and CDR2 as SVGEGT. CDR3 length equals 16 residues. This CDR3 reads CASRIMGTGATSEQYF. CDR3 nucleotide sequence: TGTGCCAGCAGAATCATGGGGACAGGGGCGACCAGCGAGCAGTACTTC.

V usage is TRBV5-1 and J usage is TRBJ2-7; 7 positions agree with TRBD1. CDR3 size: 15 residues. Trimming cost V 4 bases and J 2 bases; bases outside gene matches: 9. Germline values: CDR1 SGHRS, CDR2 YFSETQ. The CDR3 region is CASSRTGFVTYEQYF. For the CDR3, the DNA is TGCGCCAGCAGCAGGACAGGTTTCGTCACCTACGAGCAGTACTTC.